Listed below are T cell receptor beta chains from one sample, sequenced in a study of T cells in Graves' hyperthyroidism and ophthalmopathy. TCRdb reprocessed the multiplex PCR reads with MiXCR, giving one entry per CDR3 protein. The sample has about 530,000 distinct CDR3 sequences, 17% seen once; the top ten hold 17%. What was sequenced was blood. These TCRs come from a woman aged 18-35 years with Graves' ophthalmopathy. Each CDR3 is given with its conserved first and last residue. Each record gives: clone size, V gene, D gene, J gene, CDR3 DNA, CDR3 protein. D genes are given only for firm matches. A clone size is listed for some rows: how often the clone was seen (once, few, many), or a class if it is expanded.

clone size: many
V gene: TRBV2
D gene: .
J gene: TRBJ2-7
CDR3 DNA: TGTGCCAGCAGAAGGGACTTCTCCTACGAGCAGTACTTC
CDR3 protein: CASRRDFSYEQYF

clone size: many
V gene: TRBV12-3/TRBV12-4
D gene: TRBD2
J gene: TRBJ2-5
CDR3 DNA: TGTGCCAGCAGGACCTTAGCGGGAGGAGGACAGACCCAGTACTTC
CDR3 protein: CASRTLAGGGQTQYF

clone size: many
V gene: TRBV20-1
D gene: .
J gene: TRBJ2-7
CDR3 DNA: TGCAGTGTAGAGACATCCTACGAGCAGTACTTC
CDR3 protein: CSVETSYEQYF

clone size: .
V gene: TRBV13
D gene: TRBD1
J gene: TRBJ2-7
CDR3 DNA: TGTGCCAGCAGCTTAGCCCAGGGGGTTAGGGCCTACGAGCAGTACTTC
CDR3 protein: CASSLAQGVRAYEQYF

clone size: .
V gene: TRBV4-2
D gene: TRBD2
J gene: TRBJ2-5
CDR3 DNA: TGTGCCAGCAGCCAAGATTTGGTAGTGCCCCCTAGCGGGAGACCGGGGGGGGAGACCCAGTACTTC
CDR3 protein: CASSQDLVVPPSGRPGGETQYF

clone size: many
V gene: TRBV2
D gene: .
J gene: TRBJ2-1
CDR3 DNA: TGTGCCAGCAGCCGCTTTGGGGGTCCCCCGATGAATGAGCAGTTCTTC
CDR3 protein: CASSRFGGPPMNEQFF

clone size: .
V gene: TRBV9
D gene: .
J gene: TRBJ1-6
CDR3 DNA: TGTGCCAGCAGGGATAATAATTCACCCCTCCACTTT
CDR3 protein: CASRDNNSPLHF

clone size: .
V gene: TRBV5-6
D gene: .
J gene: TRBJ2-7
CDR3 DNA: TGTGCCAGCAGCTTCCAATACGGGCAGTACTTC
CDR3 protein: CASSFQYGQYF

clone size: many
V gene: TRBV2
D gene: TRBD2
J gene: TRBJ2-7
CDR3 DNA: TGTGCCAGCAGTTCCGGGACTACCAACTACGAGCAGTACTTC
CDR3 protein: CASSSGTTNYEQYF

clone size: few
V gene: TRBV3-1
D gene: .
J gene: TRBJ2-6
CDR3 DNA: TGTGCCAGCAGCCAAGACATCGGAACTGGGGCCAACGTCCTGACTTTC
CDR3 protein: CASSQDIGTGANVLTF

clone size: .
V gene: TRBV20-1
D gene: TRBD2
J gene: TRBJ2-2
CDR3 DNA: TGCAGTGCTACTCCTCCTAGCGGGAGGAACGCCGGGGAGCTGTTTTTT
CDR3 protein: CSATPPSGRNAGELFF

clone size: many
V gene: TRBV12-5
D gene: .
J gene: TRBJ1-1
CDR3 DNA: TGTGCTAGTGCCCAGACCGGCGGCGTTTCGCAAGCTTTCTTT
CDR3 protein: CASAQTGGVSQAFF

clone size: .
V gene: TRBV4-2
D gene: .
J gene: TRBJ2-1
CDR3 DNA: TGTGCCAGCAGCCAAGAGGACAGAGGAACCGGTGATGAGCAGTTCTTC
CDR3 protein: CASSQEDRGTGDEQFF

clone size: .
V gene: TRBV6-2/TRBV6-3
D gene: .
J gene: TRBJ1-2
CDR3 DNA: TGTGCCAGCAGTTACGAGGGGATCCATGGCTACACCTTC
CDR3 protein: CASSYEGIHGYTF

clone size: .
V gene: TRBV5-1
D gene: .
J gene: TRBJ2-5
CDR3 DNA: TGCGCCAGCAGCTTGGTAGGGGAGGTGGAAGAGACCCAGTACTTC
CDR3 protein: CASSLVGEVEETQYF

clone size: few
V gene: TRBV7-9
D gene: .
J gene: TRBJ1-4
CDR3 DNA: TGTGCCAGCAGCTTTGTTGGGGCCGGTGAAAAACTGTTTTTT
CDR3 protein: CASSFVGAGEKLFF

clone size: few
V gene: TRBV24-1
D gene: .
J gene: TRBJ1-4
CDR3 DNA: TGTGCCACCAGTGATCGTGCAGATCCTAATGAAAAACTGTTTTTT
CDR3 protein: CATSDRADPNEKLFF

clone size: many
V gene: TRBV7-8
D gene: TRBD2
J gene: TRBJ2-1
CDR3 DNA: TGTGCCAGCAGCCTGTCTAGCGGGGGGACTTCCTACAATGAGCAGTTCTTC
CDR3 protein: CASSLSSGGTSYNEQFF

clone size: .
V gene: TRBV6-5
D gene: .
J gene: TRBJ1-3
CDR3 DNA: TGTGCCAGCAGTTACCTAGCCAATTCTGGAAACACCATATATTTT
CDR3 protein: CASSYLANSGNTIYF

clone size: few
V gene: TRBV2
D gene: .
J gene: TRBJ2-2
CDR3 DNA: TGTGCCAGCAGGGCGAATGAAGGGAACACCGGGGAGCTGTTTTTT
CDR3 protein: CASRANEGNTGELFF

clone size: many
V gene: TRBV29-1
D gene: TRBD1
J gene: TRBJ1-1
CDR3 DNA: TGCAGCGTGGTGGGACAGCCGAACACTGAAGCTTTCTTT
CDR3 protein: CSVVGQPNTEAFF

clone size: many
V gene: TRBV27
D gene: .
J gene: TRBJ2-3
CDR3 DNA: TGTGCCAGCAGTGAGGGGGGGCGTACAGATACGCAGTATTTT
CDR3 protein: CASSEGGRTDTQYF

clone size: many
V gene: TRBV20-1
D gene: .
J gene: TRBJ1-5
CDR3 DNA: TGCAGTGCGCCGGGACATAGCAATCAGCCCCAGCATTTT
CDR3 protein: CSAPGHSNQPQHF

clone size: .
V gene: TRBV11-1
D gene: TRBD1
J gene: TRBJ2-6
CDR3 DNA: TGTGCCACCTCCAGGGGACAGGGGGCCTCTGGGGCCAACGTCCTGACTTTC
CDR3 protein: CATSRGQGASGANVLTF

clone size: many
V gene: TRBV20-1
D gene: TRBD2
J gene: TRBJ2-3
CDR3 DNA: TGCAGTGCGACGTTAGCGGGGGCAATCACAGATACGCAGTATTTT
CDR3 protein: CSATLAGAITDTQYF